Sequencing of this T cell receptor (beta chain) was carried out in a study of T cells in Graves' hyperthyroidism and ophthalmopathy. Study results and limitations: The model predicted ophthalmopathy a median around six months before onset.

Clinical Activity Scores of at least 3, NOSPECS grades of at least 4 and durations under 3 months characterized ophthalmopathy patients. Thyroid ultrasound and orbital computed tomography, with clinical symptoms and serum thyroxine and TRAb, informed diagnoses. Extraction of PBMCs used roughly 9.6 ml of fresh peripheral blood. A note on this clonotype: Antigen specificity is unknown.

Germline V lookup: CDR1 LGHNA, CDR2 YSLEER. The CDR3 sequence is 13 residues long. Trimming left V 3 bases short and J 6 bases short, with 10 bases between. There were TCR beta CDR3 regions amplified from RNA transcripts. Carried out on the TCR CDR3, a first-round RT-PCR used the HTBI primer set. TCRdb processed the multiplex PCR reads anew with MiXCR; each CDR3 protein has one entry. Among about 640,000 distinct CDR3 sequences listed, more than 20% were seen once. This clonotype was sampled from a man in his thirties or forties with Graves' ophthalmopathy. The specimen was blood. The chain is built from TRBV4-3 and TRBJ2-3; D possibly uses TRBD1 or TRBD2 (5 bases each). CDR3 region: CASSHAGTDTQYF. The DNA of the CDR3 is TGCGCCAGCAGCCATGCAGGGACGGATACGCAGTATTTT.